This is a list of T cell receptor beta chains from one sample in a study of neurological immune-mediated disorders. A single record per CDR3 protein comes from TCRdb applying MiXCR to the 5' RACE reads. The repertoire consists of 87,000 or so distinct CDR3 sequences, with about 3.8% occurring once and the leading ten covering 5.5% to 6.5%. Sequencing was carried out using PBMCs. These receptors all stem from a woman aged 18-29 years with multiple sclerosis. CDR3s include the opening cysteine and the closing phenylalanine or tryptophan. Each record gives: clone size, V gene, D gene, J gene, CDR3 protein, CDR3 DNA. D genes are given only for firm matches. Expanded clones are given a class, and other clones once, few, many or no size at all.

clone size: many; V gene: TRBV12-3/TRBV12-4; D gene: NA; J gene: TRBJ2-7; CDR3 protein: CASRIPRRGRYRGYEQYF; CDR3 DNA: TGTGCCAGCAGAATTCCCCGGCGGGGACGGTATCGGGGTTACGAGCAGTACTTC
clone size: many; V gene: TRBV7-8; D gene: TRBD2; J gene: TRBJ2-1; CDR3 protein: CASSFGRAFNEQFF; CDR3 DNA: TGTGCCAGCAGCTTTGGGAGGGCCTTTAATGAGCAGTTCTTC
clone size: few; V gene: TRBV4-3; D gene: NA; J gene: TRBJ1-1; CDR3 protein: CASSQDPLLTAFF; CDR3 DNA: TGCGCCAGCAGCCAAGATCCACTCTTAACCGCTTTCTTT
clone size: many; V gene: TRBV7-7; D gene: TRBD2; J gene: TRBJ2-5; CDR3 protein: CASSLAAGGLETQYF; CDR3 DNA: TGTGCCAGCAGCTTAGCAGCGGGGGGGCTCGAGACCCAGTACTTC
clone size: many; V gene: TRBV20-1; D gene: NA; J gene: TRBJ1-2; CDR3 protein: CSARPDKFDGYTF; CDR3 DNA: TGCAGTGCTAGGCCGGACAAGTTCGATGGCTACACCTTC
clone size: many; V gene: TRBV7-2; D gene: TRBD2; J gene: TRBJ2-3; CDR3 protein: CASSPTTSGGLTDTQYF; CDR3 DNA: TGTGCCAGCAGCCCGACGACTAGCGGGGGACTCACAGATACGCAGTATTTT
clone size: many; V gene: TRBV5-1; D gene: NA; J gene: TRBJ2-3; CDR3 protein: CASSRDTQYF; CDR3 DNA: TGCGCCAGCAGCAGAGATACGCAGTATTTT
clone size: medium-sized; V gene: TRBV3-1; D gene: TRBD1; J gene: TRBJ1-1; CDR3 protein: CASSLRQGGTEAFF; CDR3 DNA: TGTGCCAGCAGTCTCCGACAGGGGGGGACTGAAGCTTTCTTT
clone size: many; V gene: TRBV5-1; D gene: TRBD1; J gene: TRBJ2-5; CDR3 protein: CASSLRGQETQYF; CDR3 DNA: TGCGCCAGCAGCCTCAGGGGGCAAGAGACCCAGTACTTC
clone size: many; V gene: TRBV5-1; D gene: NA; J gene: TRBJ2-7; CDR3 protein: CASSLAGTRSGEQYF; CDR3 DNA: TGCGCCAGCAGCTTGGCCGGGACACGCTCAGGGGAGCAGTACTTC
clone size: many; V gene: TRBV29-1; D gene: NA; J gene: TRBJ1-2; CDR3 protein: CSVSTGMIYGYTF; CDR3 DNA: TGCAGCGTATCGACAGGAATGATCTATGGCTACACCTTC
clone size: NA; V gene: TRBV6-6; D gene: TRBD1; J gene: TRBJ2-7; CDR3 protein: CASSYNRGLIYEQYF; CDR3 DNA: TGTGCCAGCAGTTACAACAGGGGGCTAATCTACGAGCAGTACTTC
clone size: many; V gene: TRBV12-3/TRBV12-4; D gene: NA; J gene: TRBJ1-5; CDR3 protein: CASSLQVSNQPQHF; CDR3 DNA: TGTGCCAGCAGTTTGCAGGTCAGCAATCAGCCCCAGCATTTT
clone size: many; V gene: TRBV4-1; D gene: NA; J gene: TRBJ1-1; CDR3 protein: CASSQEVRVNTEAFF; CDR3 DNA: TGCGCCAGCAGCCAAGAGGTGAGGGTGAACACTGAAGCTTTCTTT
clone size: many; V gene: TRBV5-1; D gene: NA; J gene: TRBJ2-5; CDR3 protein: CASRWTVQETQYF; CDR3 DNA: TGCGCCAGCAGATGGACAGTCCAAGAGACCCAGTACTTC
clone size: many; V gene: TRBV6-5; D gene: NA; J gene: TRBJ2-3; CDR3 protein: CASSSGPDTQYF; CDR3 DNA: TGTGCCAGCAGTTCTGGCCCAGATACGCAGTATTTT
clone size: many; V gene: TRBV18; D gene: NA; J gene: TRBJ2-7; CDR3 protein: CASSPDGTYEQYF; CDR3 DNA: TGTGCCAGCTCACCAGACGGCACCTACGAGCAGTACTTC
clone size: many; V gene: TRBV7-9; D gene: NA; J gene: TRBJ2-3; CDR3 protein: CASSPTFDSTDTQYF; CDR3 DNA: TGTGCCAGCAGCCCCACCTTCGATAGCACAGATACGCAGTATTTT
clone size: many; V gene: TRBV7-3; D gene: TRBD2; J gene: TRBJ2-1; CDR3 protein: CASSALSGYNEQFF; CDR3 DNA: TGTGCCAGCAGCGCCCTTAGCGGGTACAATGAGCAGTTCTTC
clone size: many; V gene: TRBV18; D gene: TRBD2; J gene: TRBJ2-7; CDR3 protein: CASSPTVAREALYEQYF; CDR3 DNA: TGTGCCAGCTCCCCCACGGTGGCGCGGGAGGCCCTCTACGAGCAGTACTTC
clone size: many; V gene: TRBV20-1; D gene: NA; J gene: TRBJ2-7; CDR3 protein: CSARDGKDEQYF; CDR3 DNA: TGCAGTGCTAGAGATGGGAAGGACGAGCAGTACTTC
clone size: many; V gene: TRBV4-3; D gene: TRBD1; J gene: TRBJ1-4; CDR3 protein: CASSQTGTANEKLFF; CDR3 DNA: TGCGCCAGCAGCCAAACCGGGACAGCTAATGAAAAACTGTTTTTT
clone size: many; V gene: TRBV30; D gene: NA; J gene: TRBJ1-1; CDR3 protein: CAWSLGTEAFF; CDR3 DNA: TGTGCCTGGTCTTTGGGCACTGAAGCTTTCTTT
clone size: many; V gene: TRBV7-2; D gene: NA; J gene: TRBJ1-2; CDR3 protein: CASSLDRANYGYTF; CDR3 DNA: TGTGCCAGCAGCTTAGACAGAGCTAACTATGGCTACACCTTC
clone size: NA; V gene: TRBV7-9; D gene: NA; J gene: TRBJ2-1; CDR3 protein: CASSSRAARIDEQFF; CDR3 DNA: TGTGCCAGCAGCTCCAGGGCCGCTAGAATCGATGAGCAGTTCTTC
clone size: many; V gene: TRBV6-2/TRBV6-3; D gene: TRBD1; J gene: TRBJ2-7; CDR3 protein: CASSYGQGHEQYF; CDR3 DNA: TGTGCCAGCAGTTACGGACAGGGCCACGAGCAGTACTTC
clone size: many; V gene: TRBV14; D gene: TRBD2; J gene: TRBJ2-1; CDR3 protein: CASSPIGLAGEQFF; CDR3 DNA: TGTGCCAGCAGCCCCATCGGACTAGCCGGTGAGCAGTTCTTC
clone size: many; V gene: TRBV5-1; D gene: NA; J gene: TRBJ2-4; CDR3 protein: CASSFGDQTKNIQYF; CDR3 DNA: TGCGCCAGCAGCTTTGGGGACCAGACCAAAAACATTCAGTACTTC
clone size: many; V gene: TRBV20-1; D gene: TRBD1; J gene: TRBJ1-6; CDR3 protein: CSANPGQGLSPLHF; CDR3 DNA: TGCAGTGCCAACCCGGGACAGGGTCTTTCACCCCTCCACTTT
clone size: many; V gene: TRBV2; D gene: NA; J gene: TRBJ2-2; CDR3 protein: CASSEPGGVTGELFF; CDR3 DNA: TGTGCCAGCAGTGAACCCGGGGGTGTCACCGGGGAGCTGTTTTTT
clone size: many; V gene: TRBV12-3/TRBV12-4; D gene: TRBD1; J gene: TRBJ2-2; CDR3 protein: CASRTGYTGELFF; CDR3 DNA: TGTGCCAGCAGGACAGGGTACACCGGGGAGCTGTTTTTT
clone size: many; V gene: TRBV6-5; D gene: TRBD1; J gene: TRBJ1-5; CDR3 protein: CASSRTGVYSNQPQHF; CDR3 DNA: TGTGCCAGCAGTCGGACAGGGGTCTATAGCAATCAGCCCCAGCATTTT
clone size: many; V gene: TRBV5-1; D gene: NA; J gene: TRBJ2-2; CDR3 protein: CASSLTLNGELFF; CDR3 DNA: TGCGCCAGCAGCCTCACCCTTAACGGGGAGCTGTTTTTT
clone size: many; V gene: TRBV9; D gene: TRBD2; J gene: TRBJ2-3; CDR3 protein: CASSVAPAGGGGDTQYF; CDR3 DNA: TGTGCCAGCAGCGTAGCCCCAGCGGGGGGGGGCGGAGATACGCAGTATTTT
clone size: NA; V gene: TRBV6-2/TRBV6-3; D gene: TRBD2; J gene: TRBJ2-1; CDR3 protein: CASSYGGLAGVGSYNEQFF; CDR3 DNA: TGTGCCAGCAGTTACGGGGGACTAGCGGGAGTGGGCTCCTACAATGAGCAGTTCTTC
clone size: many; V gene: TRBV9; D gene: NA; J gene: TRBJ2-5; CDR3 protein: CASSVGGPGGQTQYF; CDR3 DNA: TGTGCCAGCAGCGTAGGTGGGCCCGGGGGGCAGACCCAGTACTTC
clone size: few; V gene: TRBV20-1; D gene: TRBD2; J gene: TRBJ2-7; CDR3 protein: CSVPGLADYEQYF; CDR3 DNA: TGCAGTGTCCCGGGACTAGCGGATTACGAGCAGTACTTC